This T cell receptor (beta chain) was obtained from a study of T cell changes during pregnancy in multiple sclerosis. The ends were cut back, 1 base at V and 5 bases at J, with 17 bases in the middle. Germline V gene lookup returns CDR1 SGHTA and CDR2 FQGTGA. The CDR3 is 16 amino acids. This clone showed up just once. Assay used: immunoSEQ multiplex PCR; TCRdb lists only in-frame clones, some missing. The profile covers about 55,000 clones, with 90% to 95% appearing a single time and around 3.2% taken by the ten largest. The sequencing here drew on CD8+ T cells from peripheral blood mononuclear cells, taken in the third trimester of pregnancy. The rearrangement links TRBV7-3 to TRBJ2-5; possibly TRBD2 for D (6 bases). This sequence was found in a female donor with multiple sclerosis, enrolled in a pregnancy study. The CDR3 DNA reads TGTGCCAGCAGCTTAATTCCCCCAGCGGAGGGGGAGACCCAGTACTTC. Translation: CASSLIPPAEGETQYF.